This is a list of T cell receptor beta chains from one sample in a study of T cell repertoires in cytomegalovirus infection. MiXCR, run by TCRdb on the reads, gives a single entry per CDR3 protein. Seen here are under 100,000 distinct CDR3 sequences, less than 4.5% observed once, and the top ten hold over 4.5%. Sequencing was carried out using PBMCs. Receptors were obtained from a human donor in good health (CMV status not recorded). Some clones in this sample may be carry-over from other donors' samples. Each CDR3 is given with its conserved first and last residue. The D gene is left open where the match is weak. The size entry gives once, few, many or a size class.

j_call v_call clone_size d_call cdr3_nt cdr3_aa
TRBJ2-3 TRBV7-2 many - TGTGCCAGCAGCTTAGGCCCTGGCGATACGCAGTATTTT CASSLGPGDTQYF
TRBJ2-1 TRBV25-1 many TRBD1 TGTGCCAGCAGTAAAACCGGGACAGGGATCTACAATGAGCAGTTCTTC CASSKTGTGIYNEQFF
TRBJ1-5 TRBV19 many TRBD1 TGTGCCAGTAGCTCCACAGGGGGCAATCAGCCCCAGCATTTT CASSSTGGNQPQHF
TRBJ2-1 TRBV7-2 many - TGTGCCAGCAGCTTAGAGGACGGGGCGAATGAGCAGTTCTTC CASSLEDGANEQFF
TRBJ1-5 TRBV7-6 many - TGTGCCAGCAGCTTACGAGGTTACAATCAGCCCCAGCATTTT CASSLRGYNQPQHF
TRBJ2-7 TRBV6-2/TRBV6-3 many - TGTGCCAGCAGGACAGTCTACGAGCAGTACTTC CASRTVYEQYF
TRBJ2-4 TRBV4-3 many TRBD2 TGCGCCAGCAGCCAAGAAGGGGCAGCGGGGGGGTTAGCCAAAAACATTCAATACTTC CASSQEGAAGGLAKNIQYF
TRBJ1-6 TRBV7-2 few TRBD1 TGTGCCAGCAGCCCGCGACAGGGCCGGAATTCACCCCTCCACTTT CASSPRQGRNSPLHF
TRBJ2-1 TRBV6-1 many TRBD2 TGTGCCAGCAGCCACCCTGCAGCGGGGGAAAGGGGGAGAGCGTACAATGAGCAGTTCTTC CASSHPAAGERGRAYNEQFF
TRBJ1-1 TRBV4-1 many - TGCGCCAGCAGCCAAGTAATTGTCGGGATGGGTCGGTCCACTGAAGCTTTCTTT CASSQVIVGMGRSTEAFF